Here is one T cell receptor beta chain with its context. The target antigen is unknown. TCRdb's table, derived via immunoSEQ multiplex PCR, lists solely in-frame clones and lacks some. The data hold roughly 62,000 clones, with roughly 76% observed a single time. The data derive from a study of radiotherapy plus CTLA-4 blockade in lung cancer. Losses at the gene ends were 4 bases for V and 5 bases for J; bases not matched to a gene: 16. Germline V gene sequence: CDR1 SGHRS, CDR2 YFSETQ. The CDR3 sequence is 18 residues long. Broader study findings: Clones of tumor-derived TCRs expanded in blood after radiotherapy plus ipilimumab.

This receptor was taken from a human donor with non-small cell lung cancer who had a complete response to radiotherapy plus ipilimumab. Sequencing was performed on peripheral blood, taken from a patient treated with radiotherapy plus ipilimumab. This chain uses TRBV5-1 with TRBJ2-3; 10 bases match TRBD2. CDR3 protein: CASSPSWGLAGVGDTQYF. CDR3 coding DNA: TGCGCCAGCAGCCCATCCTGGGGTCTAGCGGGAGTTGGAGATACGCAGTATTTT. Using reference TRBV5-1 and TRBJ2-3 for the parts outside the CDR3, the full variable domain is KAGVTQTPRYLIKTRGQQVTLSCSPISGHRSVSWYQQTPGQGLQFLFEYFSETQRNKGNFPGRFSGRQFSNSRSEMNVSTLELGDSALYLCASSPSWGLAGVGDTQYFGPGTRLTVL.